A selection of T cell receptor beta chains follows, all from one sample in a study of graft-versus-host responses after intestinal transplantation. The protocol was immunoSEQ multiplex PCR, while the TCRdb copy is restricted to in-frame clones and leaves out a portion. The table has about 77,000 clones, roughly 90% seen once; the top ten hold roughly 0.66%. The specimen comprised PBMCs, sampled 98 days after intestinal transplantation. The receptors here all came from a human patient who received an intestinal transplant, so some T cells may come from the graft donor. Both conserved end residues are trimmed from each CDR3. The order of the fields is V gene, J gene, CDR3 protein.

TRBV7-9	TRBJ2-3	ASSLAMASYPESTDTQY
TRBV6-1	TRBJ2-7	ASRRDSSYEQY
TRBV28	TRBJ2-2	ASRVPEGGELF
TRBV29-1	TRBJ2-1	SVENLAGPLNEQF
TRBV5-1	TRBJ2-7	ASSLGGTSNYEQY
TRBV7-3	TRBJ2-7	ASSLRGDHEQY
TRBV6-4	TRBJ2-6	ASRPGTGASGANVLT
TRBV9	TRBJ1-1	ASSVEGLMNTEAF
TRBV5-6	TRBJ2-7	ASSLIRGSSYEQY
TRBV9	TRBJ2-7	ASSVDLGSHEQY
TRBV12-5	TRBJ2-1	ASGLRRTGGLYNEQF
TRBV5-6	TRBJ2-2	ASSFDRVGTGELF
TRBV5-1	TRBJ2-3	ASSLALGGIPTDTQY
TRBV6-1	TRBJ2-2	ASGTANTGELF
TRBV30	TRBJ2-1	AWVSGRSAYNEQF
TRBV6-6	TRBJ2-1	ASRRGLAYEQF
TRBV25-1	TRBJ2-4	ASSGGRTGTKNIQY
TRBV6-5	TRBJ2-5	ASSEGPGPETQY
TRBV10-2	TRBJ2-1	ASHSVARKDNEQF
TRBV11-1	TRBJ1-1	ASSLGRNTEAF
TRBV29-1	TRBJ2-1	SVRQGSNEQF
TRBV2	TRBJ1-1	ASIIGSAMNTEAF
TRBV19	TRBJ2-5	ASSPTWTETSGRAGGETQY
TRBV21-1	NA	ASSPGLAEFPYEQY
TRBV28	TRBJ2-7	ASSYQAREQY
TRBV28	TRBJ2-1	ASRIGTGYNEQF
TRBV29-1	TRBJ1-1	SVEDDLGQNTEAF
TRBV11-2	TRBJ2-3	ASSLTIAGGTDTQY
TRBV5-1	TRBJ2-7	ASSSGSYEQY
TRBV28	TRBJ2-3	ASSRGTDTQY
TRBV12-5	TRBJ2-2	ASGLVQMDTGELF
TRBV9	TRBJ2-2	ASTPRGLAGKGTGELF
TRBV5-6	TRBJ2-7	ASWKTGSYEQY
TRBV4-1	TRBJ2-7	ASSRTGDSYEQY
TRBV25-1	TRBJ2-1	ASSPGLSSYNEQF
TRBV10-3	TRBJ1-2	AISESNRDNYGYT
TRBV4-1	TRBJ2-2	ASSRLAGVPTGELF
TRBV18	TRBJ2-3	ASSPPGLAGSTDTQY
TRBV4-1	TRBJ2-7	ASSPQGLAGLAYEQY
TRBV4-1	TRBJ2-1	ASSQDVLAVYEQF
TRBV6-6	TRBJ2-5	ASRQGAQETQY
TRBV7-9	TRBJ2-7	ASSLAGPAYEQY
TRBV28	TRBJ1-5	ASSASGPQH
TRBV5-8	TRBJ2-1	ASSLVTGDEQF
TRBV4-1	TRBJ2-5	ASSPAGTGLKETQY